The 11 T cell receptor beta chains below were found in one sample sequenced in a study of regulatory T cells in long-lasting Graves disease (dated by TCRdb to the early 2020s). The library was obtained by multiplex PCR. Sequencing took place on an Illumina HiSeq 4000. iRepertoire HTBI primers and Arm-PCR amplification of CDR3 regions were used to construct TCR beta libraries. Clones were called with MiXCR by TCRdb after fastp trimmed the public reads at Q25, and only in-frame beta chains were retained. CDR3 protein sequences are deduplicated, and each keeps its most common genes and DNA. Across this sample there are about 460,000 distinct CDR3 sequences, with approximately 22% seen only once. Over 10% of the sample comes from the top ten. The sample's time point, from its label and the paper: persistent/refractory GD, antithyroid drugs over 5 years with positive TRAb. For both TCR sequencing and RNA sequencing, RNA was extracted from PBMCs using TRIzol.

Specimen: peripheral blood mononuclear cells (PBMCs), collected when the disease was refractory, from a patient treated with antithyroid drugs. The source of these receptors is a female donor with Graves disease.

This clonotype came up many times. V usage is TRBV28 and J usage is TRBJ1-1, with D possibly matching TRBD1 (5 bases). The ends were cut back, 6 bases at V and 5 bases at J, with 16 bases in the middle. The germline CDR1 and CDR2 sequences are MDHEN and SYDVKM. The CDR3 is 14 residues long. The CDR3 sequence: CASSTGTRGTEAFF. The CDR3 nucleotides read TGTGCCAGCAGCACCGGGACGCGGGGGACTGAAGCTTTCTTT.

Comment on this clonotype: A much more abundant neighbour one base away suggests this may be a read error. V usage is TRBV6-5 and J usage is TRBJ1-2; 7 nucleotides match TRBD1. CDR1 MNHEY and CDR2 SVGAGI come from the germline V gene. This CDR3 is 17 amino acids long. J was trimmed by 8 bases and V by 1 base; bases with no gene match: 16. The CDR3, as DNA: TGTGCCAGCAGTTACTTGATCCGCGACAGGGCTTGGGGCGGCTACACCTTC. It yields the protein CASSYLIRDRAWGGYTF.

This clonotype was detected only a few times. The chain carries TRBV7-2 and TRBJ2-3; D unclear. The CDR3 contains 13 residues. CDR1 is SGHTA, CDR2 FQGNSA, per germline. Deletions cut 0 bases from V and 6 bases from J, with 7 bases between. The CDR3 bases are TGTGCCAGCAGCTTAGCGCAGGTGGATACGCAGTATTTT. Its translation: CASSLAQVDTQYF.

This clonotype was recorded many times. The chain combines TRBV28 with TRBJ2-4; D ambiguous. With 2 bases removed from V and 8 bases from J, the gap between germline ends came to 4 bases. In germline, CDR1 is MDHEN, CDR2 SYDVKM. CDR3 length: 11 amino acids. The CDR3 protein is CASSLDDIQYF. The CDR3 nucleotides are TGTGCCAGCAGTTTAGACGACATTCAGTACTTC.

This chain uses TRBV20-1 with TRBJ2-1; TRBD2 matches at 8 bases. This CDR3 is 15 amino acids long. Germline values: CDR1 DFQATT, CDR2 SNEGSKA (reference sequence). J was trimmed by 6 bases and V by 2 bases; bases with no gene match: 9. The CDR3: CSARTPTGGGNEQFF. The CDR3 DNA sequence: TGCAGTGCTAGAACCCCTACCGGGGGGGGCAATGAGCAGTTCTTC.

This clonotype was observed many times. The rearrangement links TRBV6-1 to TRBJ1-2; D ambiguous. Germline CDR1 MNHNS, CDR2 SASEGT. CDR3 size: 12 residues. Trimming removed 7 bases from V and 6 bases from J, with 12 bases in between. CDR3 bases: TGTGCCAGCACCCAAACGCGGGATGGCTACACCTTC. Protein sequence: CASTQTRDGYTF.

V usage is TRBV20-1 and J usage is TRBJ2-7; TRBD2 is a possible D gene (6 bases). Trimming removed 5 bases from V and 6 bases from J, with 20 bases in between. Per the germline V gene, CDR1 is DFQATT and CDR2 is SNEGSKA (reference sequence). The CDR3 is 14 amino acids. The CDR3 DNA is TGCAGTGCTCTAGACCCACGGGGGTACGGCGAGCAGTACTTC. As protein: CSALDPRGYGEQYF.

Details on this clonotype: A single base is all that separates this from a far larger clone, so a read error is likely. This sequence joins TRBV27 and TRBJ1-2; D gene unclear. The V and J ends lost 6 bases and 7 bases respectively, with 15 bases between them. The germline V gene has CDR1 MNHEY and CDR2 SMNVEV (reference sequence). CDR3 length: 13 amino acids. CDR3 amino acids: CASRGGEYGGYTF. The CDR3 coding sequence is TGTGCCAGCAGAGGCGGGGAGTATGGTGGCTACACCTTC.

This clonotype was found once. At one end the junction does not follow the germline gene, possibly because of a read error. This rearrangement joins TRBV11-2 to TRBJ2-7; D not certain. The CDR3 extends over 18 amino acids. CDR1 and CDR2 (germline): SGHAT, FQNNGV. The CDR3 protein is CASSPPATLRNHSYEQYF. For the CDR3, the DNA is TGCGCCAGCAGTCCCCCCGCCACCCTGCGGAATCACTCCTACGAGCAGTACTTC.

The chain recombines TRBV5-1 with TRBJ2-7; the D is unclear. The CDR3 is made up of 14 amino acids. V lost 0 bases, J lost 4 bases, and 11 bases lay in between. In germline, CDR1 is SGHRS, CDR2 YFSETQ. The CDR3 spells CASSLDAGRYEQYF. The CDR3, as DNA: TGCGCCAGCAGCTTGGACGCCGGGCGGTACGAGCAGTACTTC.

This clonotype was detected ten times or more. The CDR3 DNA follows: TGTGCCAGCAGTGAGAATGCTGTGGAACTGTTTTTT. This sequence encodes CASSENAVELFF. The chain couples TRBV6-1 to TRBJ1-4; D gene ambiguous. The CDR3 totals 12 residues. With 3 bases removed from V and 12 bases from J, the gap between germline ends came to 11 bases. In germline, CDR1 is MNHNS, CDR2 SASEGT.